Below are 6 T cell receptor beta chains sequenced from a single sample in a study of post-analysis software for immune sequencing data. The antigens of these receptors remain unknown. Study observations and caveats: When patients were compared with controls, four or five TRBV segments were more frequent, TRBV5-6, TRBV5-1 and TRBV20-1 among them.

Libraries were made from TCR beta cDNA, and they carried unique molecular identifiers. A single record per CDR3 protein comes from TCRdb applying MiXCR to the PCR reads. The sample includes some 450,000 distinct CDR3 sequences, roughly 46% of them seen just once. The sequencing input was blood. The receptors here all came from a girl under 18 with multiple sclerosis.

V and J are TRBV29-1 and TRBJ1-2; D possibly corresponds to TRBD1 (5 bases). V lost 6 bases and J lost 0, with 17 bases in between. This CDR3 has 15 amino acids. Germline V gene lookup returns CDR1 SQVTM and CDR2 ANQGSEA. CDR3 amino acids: CSVDGTEQANYGYTF. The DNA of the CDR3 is TGCAGCGTCGATGGGACCGAACAAGCTAACTATGGCTACACCTTC.

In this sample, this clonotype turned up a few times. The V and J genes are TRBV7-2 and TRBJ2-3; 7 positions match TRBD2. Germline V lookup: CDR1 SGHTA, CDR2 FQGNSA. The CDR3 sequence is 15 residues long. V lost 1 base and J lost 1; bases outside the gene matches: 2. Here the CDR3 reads CASSLDAGGTDTQYF. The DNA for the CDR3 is TGTGCCAGCAGCTTAGACGCGGGGGGCACAGATACGCAGTATTTT.

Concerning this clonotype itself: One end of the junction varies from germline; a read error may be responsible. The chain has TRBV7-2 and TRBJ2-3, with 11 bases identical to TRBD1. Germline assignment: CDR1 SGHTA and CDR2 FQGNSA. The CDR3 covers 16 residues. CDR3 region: CDSSLWTGGITDTQYF. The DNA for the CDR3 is TGTGACAGCAGCTTATGGACAGGGGGCATCACAGATACGCAGTATTTT.

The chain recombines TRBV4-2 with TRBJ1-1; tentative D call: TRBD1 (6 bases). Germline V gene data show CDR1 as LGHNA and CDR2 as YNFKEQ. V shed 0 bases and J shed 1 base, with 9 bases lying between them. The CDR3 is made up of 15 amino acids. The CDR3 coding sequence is TGTGCCAGCAGCCAAGAGGGCAGGGGGAACACTGAAGCTTTCTTT. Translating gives CASSQEGRGNTEAFF.

As DNA, the CDR3 is TGCAGCGTGGGACTAGCGGGATTGAATGAGCAGTACTTC. Amino acids: CSVGLAGLNEQYF. The V gene is TRBV29-1, the J gene TRBJ2-5, with TRBD2 matching 13 bases. Germline CDR1 and CDR2: SQVTM and ANQGSEA. This CDR3 spans 13 amino acids. The ends lost 6 bases at V and 11 bases at J; junction bases unmatched: 9.

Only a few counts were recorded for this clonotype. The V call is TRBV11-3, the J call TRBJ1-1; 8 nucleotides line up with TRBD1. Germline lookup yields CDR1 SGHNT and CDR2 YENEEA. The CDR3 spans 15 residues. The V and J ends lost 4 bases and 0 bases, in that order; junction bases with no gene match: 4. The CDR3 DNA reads TGTGCCAGCAGCTCCCGACAGGGGATGAACACTGAAGCTTTCTTT. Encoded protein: CASSSRQGMNTEAFF.